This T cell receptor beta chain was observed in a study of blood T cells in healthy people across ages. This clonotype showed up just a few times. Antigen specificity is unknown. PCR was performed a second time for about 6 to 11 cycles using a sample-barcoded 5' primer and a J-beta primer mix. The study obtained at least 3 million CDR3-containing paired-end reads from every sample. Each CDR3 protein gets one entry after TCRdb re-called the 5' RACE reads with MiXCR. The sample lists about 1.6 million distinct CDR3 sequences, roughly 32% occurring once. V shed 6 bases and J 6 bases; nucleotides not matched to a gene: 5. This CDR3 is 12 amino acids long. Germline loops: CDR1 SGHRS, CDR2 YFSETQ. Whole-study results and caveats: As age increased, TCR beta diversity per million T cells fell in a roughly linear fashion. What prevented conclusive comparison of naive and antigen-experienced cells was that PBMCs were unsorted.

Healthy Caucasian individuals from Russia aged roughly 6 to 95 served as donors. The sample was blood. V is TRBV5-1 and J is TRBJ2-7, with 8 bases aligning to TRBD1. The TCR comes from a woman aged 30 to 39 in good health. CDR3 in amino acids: CASTAGGFEQYF. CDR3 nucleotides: TGCGCCAGCACCGCAGGGGGCTTCGAGCAGTACTTC.